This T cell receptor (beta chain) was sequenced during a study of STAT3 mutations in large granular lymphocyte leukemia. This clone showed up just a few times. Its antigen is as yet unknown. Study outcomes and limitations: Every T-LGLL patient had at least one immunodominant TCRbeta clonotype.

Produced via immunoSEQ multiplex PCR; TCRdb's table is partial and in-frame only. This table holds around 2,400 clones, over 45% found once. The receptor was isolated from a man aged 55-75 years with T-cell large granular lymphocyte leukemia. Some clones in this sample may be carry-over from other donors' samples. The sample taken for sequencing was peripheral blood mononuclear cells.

For the CDR3, the DNA is TGTGCCAGCAGGGAGATGAACACTGAAGCTTTCTTT. It codes for CASREMNTEAFF. The J gene is TRBJ1-1, the V gene TRBV7-9; D is uncertain. This CDR3 has 12 residues. V gave up 6 bases and J gave up 0 bases, with 5 bases separating them. Germline V gene data show CDR1 as SEHNR and CDR2 as FQNEAQ (reference sequence). The full variable domain, in which reference TRBV7-9 and TRBJ1-1 provide the parts outside the CDR3, is DTGVSQNPRHKITKRGQNVTFRCDPISEHNRLYWYRQTLGQGPEFLTYFQNEAQLEKSRLLSDRFSAERPKGSFSTLEIQRTEQGDSAMYLCASREMNTEAFFGQGTRLTVV.